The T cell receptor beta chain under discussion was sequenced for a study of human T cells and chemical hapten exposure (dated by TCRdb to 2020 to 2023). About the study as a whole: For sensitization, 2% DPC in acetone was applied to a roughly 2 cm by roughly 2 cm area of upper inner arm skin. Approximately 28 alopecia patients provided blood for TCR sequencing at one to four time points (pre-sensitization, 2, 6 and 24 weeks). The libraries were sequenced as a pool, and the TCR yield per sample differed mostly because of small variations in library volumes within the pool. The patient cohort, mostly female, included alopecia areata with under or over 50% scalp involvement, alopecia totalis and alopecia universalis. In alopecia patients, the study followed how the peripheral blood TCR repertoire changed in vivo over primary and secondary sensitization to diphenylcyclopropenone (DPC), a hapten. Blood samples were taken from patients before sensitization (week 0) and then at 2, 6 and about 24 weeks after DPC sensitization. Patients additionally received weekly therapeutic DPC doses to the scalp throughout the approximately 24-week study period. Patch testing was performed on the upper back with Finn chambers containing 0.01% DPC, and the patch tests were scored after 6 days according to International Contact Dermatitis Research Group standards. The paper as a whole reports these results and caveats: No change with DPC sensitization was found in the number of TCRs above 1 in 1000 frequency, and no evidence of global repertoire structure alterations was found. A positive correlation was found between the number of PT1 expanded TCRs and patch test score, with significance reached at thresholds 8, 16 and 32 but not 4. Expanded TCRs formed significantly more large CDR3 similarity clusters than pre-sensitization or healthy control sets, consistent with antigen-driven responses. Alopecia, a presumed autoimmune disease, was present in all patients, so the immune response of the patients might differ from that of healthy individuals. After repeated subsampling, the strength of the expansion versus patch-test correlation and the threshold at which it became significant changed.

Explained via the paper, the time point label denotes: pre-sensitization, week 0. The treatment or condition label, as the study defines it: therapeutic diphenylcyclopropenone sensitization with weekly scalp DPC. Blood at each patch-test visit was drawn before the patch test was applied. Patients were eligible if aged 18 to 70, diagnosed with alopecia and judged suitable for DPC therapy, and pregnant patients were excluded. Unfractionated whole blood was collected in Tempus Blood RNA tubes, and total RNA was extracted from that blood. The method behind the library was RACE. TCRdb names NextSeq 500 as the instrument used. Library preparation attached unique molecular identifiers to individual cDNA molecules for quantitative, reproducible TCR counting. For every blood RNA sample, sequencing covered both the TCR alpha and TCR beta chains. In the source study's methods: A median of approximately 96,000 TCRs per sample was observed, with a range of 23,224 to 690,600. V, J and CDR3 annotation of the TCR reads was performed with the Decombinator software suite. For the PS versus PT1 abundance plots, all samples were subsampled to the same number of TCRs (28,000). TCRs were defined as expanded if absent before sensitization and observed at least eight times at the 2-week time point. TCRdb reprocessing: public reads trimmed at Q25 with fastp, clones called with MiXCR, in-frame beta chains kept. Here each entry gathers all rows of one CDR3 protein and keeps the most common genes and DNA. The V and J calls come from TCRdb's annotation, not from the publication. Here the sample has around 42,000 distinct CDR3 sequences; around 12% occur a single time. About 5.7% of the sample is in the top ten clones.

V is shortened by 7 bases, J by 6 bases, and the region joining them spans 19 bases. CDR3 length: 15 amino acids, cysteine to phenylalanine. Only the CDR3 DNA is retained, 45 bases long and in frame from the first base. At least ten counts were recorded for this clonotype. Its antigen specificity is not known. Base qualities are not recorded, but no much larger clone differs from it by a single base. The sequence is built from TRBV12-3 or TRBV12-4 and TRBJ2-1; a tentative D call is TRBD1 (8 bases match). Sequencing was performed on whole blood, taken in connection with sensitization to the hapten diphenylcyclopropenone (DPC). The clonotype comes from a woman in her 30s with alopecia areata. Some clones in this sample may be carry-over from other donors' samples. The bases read TGTGCCAGCACCGACAGGGGAGGGCCCCTCAATGAGCAGTTCTTC. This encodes CASTDRGGPLNEQFF.